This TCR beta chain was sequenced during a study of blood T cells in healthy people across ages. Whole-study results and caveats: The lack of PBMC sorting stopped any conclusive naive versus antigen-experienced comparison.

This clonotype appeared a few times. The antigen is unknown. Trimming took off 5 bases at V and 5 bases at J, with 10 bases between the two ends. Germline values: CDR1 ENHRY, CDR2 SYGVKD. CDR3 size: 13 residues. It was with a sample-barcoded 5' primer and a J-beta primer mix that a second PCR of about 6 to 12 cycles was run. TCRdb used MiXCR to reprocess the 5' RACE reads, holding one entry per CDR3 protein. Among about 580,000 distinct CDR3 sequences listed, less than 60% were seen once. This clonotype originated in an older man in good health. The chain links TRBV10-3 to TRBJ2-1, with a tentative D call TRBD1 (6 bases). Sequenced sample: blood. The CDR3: CAISPGTHNEQFF. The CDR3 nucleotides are TGTGCCATCAGTCCCGGGACACACAATGAGCAGTTCTTC.